This T cell receptor (beta chain) is drawn from a study of cytomegalovirus exposure and HLA in healthy donors. Study-wide results and limits: Likely technical artifact: a cluster of highly shared sequence variants. A later analysis linked a missense variant in DCLRE1C to the trimming of TCR beta V and J genes. The classifier was said to identify cytomegalovirus status with high specificity and sensitivity.

This CDR3 comprises 14 residues. CDR1 is LNHDA and CDR2 is SQIVND in the germline V gene (reference sequence). The V end lost 2 bases, the J end lost 2 bases, and 7 bases lay between the germline ends. 13 Jbeta primers and 60 Vbeta primers were used for the PCR. Study processing details: Unique TCR beta chains numbered approximately 80 million in a later analysis, with roughly 10 million shared. Repertoires were generated with immunoSEQ multiplex PCR, while TCRdb's copy carries only in-frame clones and drops some. D and trimming were read from the DNA, whereas the V and J calls and clone size are those reported in that table. The sample has roughly 130,000 clones; approximately 70% are singletons. Details on this clone: The antigen is not known.

Sequences were obtained from PBMCs. This chain uses TRBV19 with TRBJ1-5; D is ambiguous. This sequence originates from a woman aged 60 to 75 in good health and CMV-seronegative. The CDR3 DNA sequence: TGTGCCAGTAGTATAATCAGTGGCAATCAGCCCCAGCATTTT. This translates into CASSIISGNQPQHF.